These 2 T cell receptor beta chains share one sample of origin, sequenced in a study of CD8 T cells in ankylosing spondylitis. Overall study results and limits: For ankylosing spondylitis blood, a TCR beta motif of roughly 8 highly homologous variants appeared characteristic.

These receptors lack a known antigen. TCRdb ran MiXCR on the 5' RACE reads and lists one entry per CDR3 protein. The table includes around 140,000 distinct CDR3 sequences, 17% detected once. The specimen sequenced was blood, either unsorted or a sorted T cell fraction (not recorded which). The receptors come from a male donor with ankylosing spondylitis.

This clonotype was picked up a small number of times. The V gene is TRBV20-1, the J gene TRBJ2-5; TRBD1 matches at 7 bases. V shed 6 bases, J shed 1 base, and the junction held 5 bases outside the gene matches. Germline V gene data show CDR1 as DFQATT and CDR2 as SNEGSKA (reference sequence). The CDR3 contains 13 residues. CDR3 sequence (DNA): TGCAGTGCCAACCGGGACAGCCAAGAGACCCAGTACTTC. The encoded protein is CSANRDSQETQYF.

V and J are TRBV10-2 and TRBJ2-7, with 11 bases aligning to TRBD2. V lost 3 bases and J lost 5; bases outside the gene matches: 6. Germline V gene lookup returns CDR1 WSHSY and CDR2 SAAADI. The length of the CDR3 is 15 residues. The chain's CDR3 is CASSETSGSQDEQYF. In DNA, the CDR3 is TGCGCCAGCAGTGAAACTAGCGGGAGTCAGGACGAGCAGTACTTC.